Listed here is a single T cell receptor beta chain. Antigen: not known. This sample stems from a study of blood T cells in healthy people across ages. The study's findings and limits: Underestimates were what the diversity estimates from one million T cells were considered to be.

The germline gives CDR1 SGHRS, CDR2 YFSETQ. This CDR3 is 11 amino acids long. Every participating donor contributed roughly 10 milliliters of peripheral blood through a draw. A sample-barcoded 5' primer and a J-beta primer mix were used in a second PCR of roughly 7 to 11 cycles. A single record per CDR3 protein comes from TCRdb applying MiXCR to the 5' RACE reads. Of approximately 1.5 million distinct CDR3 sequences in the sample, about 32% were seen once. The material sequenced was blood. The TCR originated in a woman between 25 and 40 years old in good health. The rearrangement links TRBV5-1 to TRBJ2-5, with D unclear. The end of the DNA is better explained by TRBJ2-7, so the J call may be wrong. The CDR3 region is CASSFQHEQYF. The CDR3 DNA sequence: TGCGCCAGCAGCTTCCAGCACGAGCAGTACTTC.